This note documents a single T cell receptor beta chain sequence. Its antigen is not known. The data were produced by immunoSEQ multiplex PCR, yet TCRdb's version contains in-frame clones alone and is incomplete. The sample carries 95,000 to 130,000 clones, 70% to 90% recorded once. CDR3 size: 15 residues. From germline, CDR1 is SNHLY and CDR2 FYNNEI. The V end was cut by 8 bases, the J end by 0 bases, with 11 bases between. The sample originates from a study of T cell responses to AZD1222 COVID-19 vaccine. Findings of the study overall: There were mostly white British donors and more females than males, and clonal diversity was possibly underestimated.

The chain employs TRBV2 and TRBJ1-6; D call uncertain. The sequenced sample was peripheral blood, obtained on day 0 of AZD1222 vaccination. The sequence was obtained from an adult in good health. The CDR3 region is CASEGQVSYNSPLHF. CDR3 coding DNA: TGTGCCAGCGAAGGGCAGGTCTCCTATAATTCACCCCTCCACTTT.